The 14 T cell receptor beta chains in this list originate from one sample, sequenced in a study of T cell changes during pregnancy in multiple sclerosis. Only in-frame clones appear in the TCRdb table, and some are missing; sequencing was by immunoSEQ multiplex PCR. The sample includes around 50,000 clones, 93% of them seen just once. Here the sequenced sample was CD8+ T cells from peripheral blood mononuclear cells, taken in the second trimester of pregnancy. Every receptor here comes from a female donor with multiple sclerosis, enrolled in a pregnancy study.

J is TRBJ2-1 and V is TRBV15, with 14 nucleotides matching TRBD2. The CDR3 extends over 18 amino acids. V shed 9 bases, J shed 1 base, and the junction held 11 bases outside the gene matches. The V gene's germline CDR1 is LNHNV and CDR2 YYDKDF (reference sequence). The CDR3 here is CATTPGLAGVPSYNEQFF. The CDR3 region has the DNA TGTGCCACAACTCCGGGACTAGCGGGGGTCCCTTCCTACAATGAGCAGTTCTTC.

As DNA, the CDR3 is TGTGCCAGCAGCCCGGACAGGCCACCTCTAGGGACTGAAGCTTTCTTT. The encoded protein is CASSPDRPPLGTEAFF. The chain links TRBV5-4 to TRBJ1-1; the match to TRBD1 covers 7 bases. Looked up from germline, CDR1 is SGHNT and CDR2 is YYREEE (reference sequence). Losses at the gene ends were 4 bases for V and 5 bases for J; bases not matched to a gene: 14. The CDR3 loop spans 16 amino acids.

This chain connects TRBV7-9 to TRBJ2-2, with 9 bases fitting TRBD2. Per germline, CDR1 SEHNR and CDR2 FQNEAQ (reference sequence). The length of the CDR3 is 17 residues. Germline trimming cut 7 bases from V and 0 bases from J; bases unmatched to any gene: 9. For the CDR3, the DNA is TGTGCCAGCATTGACAGCGGACTAGCGCCGAACACCGGGGAGCTGTTTTTT. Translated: CASIDSGLAPNTGELFF.

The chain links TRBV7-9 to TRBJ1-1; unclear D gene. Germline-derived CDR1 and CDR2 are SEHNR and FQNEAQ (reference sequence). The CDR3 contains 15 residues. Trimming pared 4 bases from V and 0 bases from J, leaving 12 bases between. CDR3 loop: CASSSPLELNTEAFF. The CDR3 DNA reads TGTGCCAGCAGCTCCCCCCTAGAACTGAACACTGAAGCTTTCTTT.

CDR3 sequence reads: CASSPSGQSGVAFF. CDR3 in DNA: TGTGCCAGCAGCCCATCGGGACAGTCGGGCGTGGCTTTCTTT. The V call is TRBV11-3, the J call TRBJ1-1, with TRBD1 matching over 7 bases. V lost 5 bases to trimming and J lost 11 bases; unmatched junction nucleotides: 14. The CDR3 length is 14 residues. The germline CDR1 and CDR2 sequences are SGHNT and YENEEA. The full variable domain, completed using reference TRBV11-3 and TRBJ1-1, is EAGVVQSPRYKIIEKKQPVAFWCNPISGHNTLYWYLQNLGQGPELLIRYENEEAVDDSQLPKDRFSAERLKGVDSTLKIQPAELGDSAVYLCASSPSGQSGVAFFGQGTRLTVV.

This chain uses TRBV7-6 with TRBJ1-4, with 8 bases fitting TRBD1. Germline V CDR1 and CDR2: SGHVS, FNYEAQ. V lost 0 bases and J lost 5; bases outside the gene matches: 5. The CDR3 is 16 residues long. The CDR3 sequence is CASSLAPDRGNEKLFF. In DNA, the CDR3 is TGTGCCAGCAGCTTAGCCCCTGACAGGGGAAATGAAAAACTGTTTTTT.

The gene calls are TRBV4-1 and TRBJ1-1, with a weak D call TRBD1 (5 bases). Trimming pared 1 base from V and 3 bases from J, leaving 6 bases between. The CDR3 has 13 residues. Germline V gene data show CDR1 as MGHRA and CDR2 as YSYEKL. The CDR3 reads CASSQAGYTEAFF. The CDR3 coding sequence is TGCGCCAGCAGCCAAGCAGGGTACACTGAAGCTTTCTTT.

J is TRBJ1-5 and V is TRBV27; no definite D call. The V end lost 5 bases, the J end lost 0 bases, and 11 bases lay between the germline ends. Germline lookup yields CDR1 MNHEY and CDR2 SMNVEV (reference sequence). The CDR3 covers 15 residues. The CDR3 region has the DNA TGTGCCAGCAGTCTAAACAGTTTTAGCAATCAGCCCCAGCATTTT. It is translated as CASSLNSFSNQPQHF.

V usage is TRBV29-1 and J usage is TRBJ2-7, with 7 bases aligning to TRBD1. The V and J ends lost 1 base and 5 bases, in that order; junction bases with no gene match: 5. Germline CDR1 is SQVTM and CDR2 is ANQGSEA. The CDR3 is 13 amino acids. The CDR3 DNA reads TGCAGCGTTGAAGGGACAGGAGGTGACGAGCAGTACTTC. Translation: CSVEGTGGDEQYF.

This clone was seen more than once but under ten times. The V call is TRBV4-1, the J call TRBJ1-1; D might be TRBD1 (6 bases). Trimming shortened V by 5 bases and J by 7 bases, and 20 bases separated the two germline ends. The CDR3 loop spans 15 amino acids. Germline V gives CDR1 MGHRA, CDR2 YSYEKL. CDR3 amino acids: CASSFPSAGGDEAFF. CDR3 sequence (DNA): TGCGCCAGCAGCTTCCCATCCGCGGGGGGCGATGAAGCTTTCTTT.

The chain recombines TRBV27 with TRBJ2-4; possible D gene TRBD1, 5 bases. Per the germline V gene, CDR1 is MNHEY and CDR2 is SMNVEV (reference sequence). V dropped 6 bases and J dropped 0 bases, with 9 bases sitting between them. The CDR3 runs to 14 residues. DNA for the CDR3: TGTGCCAGCAGCCCGACAGTAGCCAAAAACATTCAGTACTTC. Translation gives CASSPTVAKNIQYF.

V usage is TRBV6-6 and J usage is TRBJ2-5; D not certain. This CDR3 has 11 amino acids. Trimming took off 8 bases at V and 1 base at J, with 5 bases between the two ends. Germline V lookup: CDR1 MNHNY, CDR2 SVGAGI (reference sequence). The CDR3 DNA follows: TGTGCCAGCTTCTCCCAAGAGACCCAGTACTTC. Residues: CASFSQETQYF.

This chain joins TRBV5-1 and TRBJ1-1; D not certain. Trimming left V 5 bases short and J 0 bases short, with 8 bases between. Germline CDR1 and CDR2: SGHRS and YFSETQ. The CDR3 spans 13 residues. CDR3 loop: CASRLSLNTEAFF. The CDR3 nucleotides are TGCGCCAGCAGGTTGAGCCTGAACACTGAAGCTTTCTTT.

This CDR3 reads CASSNRGTNTEAFF. CDR3 nucleotide sequence: TGTGCCAGCAGTAACAGGGGGACGAACACTGAAGCTTTCTTT. The chain is built from TRBV2 and TRBJ1-1; 8 bases align to TRBD1. J gave up 1 base and V 5 bases, and 3 bases lay outside the gene matches. Germline V gives CDR1 SNHLY, CDR2 FYNNEI. The length of the CDR3 is 14 residues.